The clone carrying this TCR beta chain has just a few counts. These data belong to a study of cytomegalovirus exposure and HLA in healthy donors. This CDR3 has 13 amino acids. V lost 2 bases and J lost 5; bases outside the gene matches: 2. Germline CDR1 SQVTM, CDR2 ANQGSEA. The PCR had 60 Vbeta and 13 Jbeta primers. This table comes from immunoSEQ multiplex PCR, and its TCRdb copy is limited to in-frame clones, with some not included. Among some 120,000 clones listed, 70% to 80% were seen once. The genes are TRBV29-1 and TRBJ1-2, with 10 bases identical to TRBD1. Sample: PBMCs. The receptor's source is a man aged 25-45 years in good health and CMV-seropositive. CDR3 DNA sequence: TGCAGCGTTGAACGGGACAGGGGTTATGGCTACACCTTC. Protein sequence: CSVERDRGYGYTF.